This T cell receptor (beta chain) was identified during a study of blood T cells in healthy people across ages. Overall study findings and caveats: Comparison with aged donors showed that long-lived donors had more naive CD4+ cells and higher diversity.

About this clonotype itself: The antigen remains undetermined. The junction and the germline gene differ at one end; a read error may be behind it.

It was with a sample-barcoded 5' primer and a J-beta primer mix that a second PCR of about 6 to 12 cycles was run. TCRdb recomputed calls from the 5' RACE reads with MiXCR, one row per CDR3 protein. The sample has about a million distinct CDR3 sequences; 30% to 40% are singletons. The CDR3 is 18 residues long. Per the germline V gene, CDR1 is MNHEY and CDR2 is SVGAGI. This rearrangement joins TRBV6-5 to TRBJ2-1; 7 bases agree with TRBD2. This TCR came from a man younger than 30 in good health. Sequenced: blood. For the CDR3, the DNA is TGTGCCAGCAGTTACGGGGTTAGCGGGTTGCTAGGATTGAATGGGCAGTTCTTC. It yields the protein CASSYGVSGLLGLNGQFF.